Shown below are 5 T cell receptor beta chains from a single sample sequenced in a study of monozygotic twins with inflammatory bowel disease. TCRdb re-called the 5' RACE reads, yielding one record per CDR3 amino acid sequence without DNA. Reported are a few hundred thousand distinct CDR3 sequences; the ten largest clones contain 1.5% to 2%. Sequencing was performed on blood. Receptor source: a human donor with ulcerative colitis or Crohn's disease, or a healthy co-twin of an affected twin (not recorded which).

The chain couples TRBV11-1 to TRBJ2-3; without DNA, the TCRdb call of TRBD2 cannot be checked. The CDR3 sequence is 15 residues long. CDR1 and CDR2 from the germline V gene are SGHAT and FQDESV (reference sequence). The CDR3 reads CASSDPGLSGDTQYF.

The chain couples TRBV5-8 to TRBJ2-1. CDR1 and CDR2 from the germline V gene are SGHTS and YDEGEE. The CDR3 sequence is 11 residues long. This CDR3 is CASSLTQVEFF.

This CDR3 is CAISAGRGNEQFF. This chain uses TRBV10-3 with TRBJ2-1; the TRBD1 assignment by TCRdb is unverifiable without DNA. Germline CDR1 is ENHRY and CDR2 is SYGVKD. The CDR3 sequence is 13 residues long.

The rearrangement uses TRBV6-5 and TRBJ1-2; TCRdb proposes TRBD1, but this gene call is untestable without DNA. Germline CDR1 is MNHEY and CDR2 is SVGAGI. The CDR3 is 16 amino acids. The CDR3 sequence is CASSYRRTEGIYGYTF.

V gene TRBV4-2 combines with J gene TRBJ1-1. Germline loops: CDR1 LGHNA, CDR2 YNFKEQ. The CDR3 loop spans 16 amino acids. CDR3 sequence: CASSQEYGSGNTEAFF.